This TCR beta chain comes out of a study of shared clonotypes between healthy human individuals. Points from the study as a whole: Collection of samples was limited to blood; tissue repertoires likely differ. The generation probabilities recorded for non-shared clonotypes fell below those of clonotypes shared by all four donors.

In the case of this clone: As yet, its antigen is unknown.

This CDR3 has 13 amino acids. Germline V gives CDR1 SGHRS, CDR2 YFSETQ. V was pared by 3 bases and J by 6 bases, with 5 bases of the junction left unmatched. Naive CD8 isolation took CD45RO-negative cells positively selected for CCR7 and excluded terminally differentiated effector memory CD45RA+ cells. The assay ran at deep level. This table comes from immunoSEQ multiplex PCR, and its TCRdb copy is limited to in-frame clones, with some not included. Altogether 550,000 to 750,000 clones are present, over 95% being singletons, with the ten largest covering roughly 0.1%. The source of this sequence is a young woman in good health. The sequencing input was naive CD8+ T cells sorted from blood. The chain combines TRBV5-1 with TRBJ2-7, with 8 bases identical to TRBD1. CDR3 sequence: CASSWDRWGEQYF. The CDR3 DNA sequence: TGCGCCAGCAGCTGGGACAGGTGGGGCGAGCAGTACTTC.